Listed below are T cell receptor beta chains from one sample, sequenced in a study of OX40 agonist ivuxolimab in advanced cancers. Assay: immunoSEQ multiplex PCR; the TCRdb copy retains only in-frame clones and omits some. The sample lists about 70,000 clones; roughly 85% were seen once. Specimen: CD4+ or CD8+ T cells sorted from blood, collected in a trial of the OX40 agonist ivuxolimab. The receptors were sampled from an adult with an advanced solid tumor such as melanoma, head and neck, liver or kidney cancer. The CDR3 runs from the conserved cysteine through the conserved F or W. D genes are given only for firm matches. The size of a clone is reported for some rows only, either as once, few or many, or as a class for expanded clones.

TRBV7-7	few	TRBD1	TRBJ2-7	TGTGCCAGCAGCGCCGGACAGGGGCGTTCCTACGAGCAGTACTTC	CASSAGQGRSYEQYF
TRBV18	.	.	TRBJ1-5	TGTGCCAGCTCACGTCTTCGGGACAGCAATCAGCCCCAGCATTTT	CASSRLRDSNQPQHF
TRBV7-9	few	.	TRBJ1-6	TGTGCCAGCAGTTACTACGGGGTTTCACCCCTCCACTTT	CASSYYGVSPLHF
TRBV7-2	.	TRBD1	TRBJ1-1	TGTGCCAGCGGGCACAGGGGAAGGAACACTGAAGCTTTCTTT	CASGHRGRNTEAFF
TRBV6-5	.	TRBD1	TRBJ1-1	TGTGCCAGCAGCTTTACAGGGGGCAGTGGCACTGAAGCTTTCTTT	CASSFTGGSGTEAFF
TRBV5-1	once	.	TRBJ1-3	TGCGCCAGCAGCTTGGAATCCGGCAGGGTAACTGGAAACACCATATATTTT	CASSLESGRVTGNTIYF
TRBV5-1	.	TRBD1	TRBJ1-1	TGCGCCAGCAGCTGGGACAGGGTGAACACTGAAGCTTTCTTT	CASSWDRVNTEAFF
TRBV18	.	TRBD1	TRBJ2-7	TGTGCCAGCTCACCCGAATTTGGACAGGGTGGGCAGTACTTC	CASSPEFGQGGQYF
TRBV25-1	.	.	TRBJ1-2	TGTGCCAGCAGTGGACGGGAAGCCTATGGCTACACCTTC	CASSGREAYGYTF
TRBV7-2	.	.	TRBJ1-5	TGTGCCAGCAGCTTAGAGAACAGAGGCAATCAGCCCCAGCATTTT	CASSLENRGNQPQHF
TRBV4-3	.	.	TRBJ1-2	TGCGCCAGCAGCCAAGATACGGGCCCATATGGCTACACCTTC	CASSQDTGPYGYTF
TRBV5-1	.	.	TRBJ2-6	TGCGCCAGCAGCTTGGCAGGCAGGGTTTTCTCTGGGGCCAACGTCCTGACTTTC	CASSLAGRVFSGANVLTF
TRBV19	.	.	TRBJ1-3	TGTGCCAGTAGTTTCCACCGCGACTCTGGAAACACCATATATTTT	CASSFHRDSGNTIYF
TRBV25-1	.	.	TRBJ1-3	TGTGCCAGCAGTGAAGGGGCGGGGGCCAGGGTAAACACCATATATTTT	CASSEGAGARVNTIYF
TRBV6-5	few	.	TRBJ1-6	TGTGCCAGCAGTTACTCAAGGGGAGGTTCACCCCTCCACTTT	CASSYSRGGSPLHF
TRBV7-3	.	.	TRBJ1-1	TGTGCCAGCAGCCCTTCTAGGGACACTGAAGCTTTCTTT	CASSPSRDTEAFF
TRBV6-6	.	.	TRBJ1-1	TGTGCCAGCAGTTACGGTACCTTGAACACTGAAGCTTTCTTT	CASSYGTLNTEAFF
TRBV18	.	.	TRBJ1-4	TGTGCCAGCTCACCGAGTCGAGGCGCCGGAGGTGAAAAACTGTTTTTT	CASSPSRGAGGEKLFF
TRBV19	.	TRBD1	TRBJ1-6	TGTGCCAGTAGTATAGATCCATCACGACAGGGATATAATTCACCCCTCCACTTT	CASSIDPSRQGYNSPLHF
TRBV6-5	.	TRBD2	TRBJ2-7	TGTGCCAGCAGAGCTAGCGGGGTATACGAGCAGTACTTC	CASRASGVYEQYF
TRBV10-3	.	.	TRBJ1-1	TGTGCCATCAAGGCTGAGAACACTGAAGCTTTCTTT	CAIKAENTEAFF
TRBV5-4	.	.	TRBJ2-2	TGTGCCAGCAGCTTGGCAGGCAGGGCTCATGACACCGGGGAGCTGTTTTTT	CASSLAGRAHDTGELFF
TRBV28	.	.	TRBJ1-4	TGTGCCAGCAGCGGCGAAAAACTGTTTTTT	CASSGEKLFF
TRBV5-1	.	.	TRBJ1-5	TGCGCCAGCATCCAGTTTGAACAGGCTAATCAGCCCCAGCATTTT	CASIQFEQANQPQHF
TRBV4-3	.	.	TRBJ1-1	TGCGCCAGCAGCCAAGCTTCCGTCGGGGGCGGCACTGAAGCTTTCTTT	CASSQASVGGGTEAFF
TRBV9	.	.	TRBJ2-5	TGTGCCAGCAGCGTAGCAGGCGGGGCGGGCGGGGAGACCCAGTACTTC	CASSVAGGAGGETQYF
TRBV19	once	.	TRBJ2-7	TGTGCCAGTAGTACGCTTTACAACGAGCAGTACTTC	CASSTLYNEQYF
TRBV2	medium-sized	TRBD1	TRBJ1-5	TGTGCCAGCACCTTTCAGGGGGGTGATCAGCCCCAGCATTTT	CASTFQGGDQPQHF
TRBV6-5	.	.	TRBJ2-4	TGTGCCAGCAGGAGGGACATTCAGTACTTC	CASRRDIQYF
TRBV5-1	.	TRBD1	TRBJ1-2	TGCGCCAGCAGCGGTGACCCCCGGGACAGACGTGGCTACACCTTC	CASSGDPRDRRGYTF
TRBV18	.	.	TRBJ1-1	TGTGCCAGCTCACCAGGGTCCGGTGAAGCTTTCTTT	CASSPGSGEAFF
TRBV19	.	TRBD1	TRBJ2-7	TGTGCCAGTAGTATAGGGACAGGGTCCCTCTACGAGCAGTACTTC	CASSIGTGSLYEQYF
TRBV9	.	.	TRBJ1-5	TGTGCCAGCAGCGAGGGGTCAGGCAATCAGCCCCAGCATTTT	CASSEGSGNQPQHF
TRBV19	.	TRBD1	TRBJ1-4	TGTGCCTCACAAACAGGGGATGCGACTAATGAAAAACTGTTTTTT	CASQTGDATNEKLFF
TRBV4-1	.	.	TRBJ1-2	TGCGCCAGCAGCCAAGATCTGCTGCCAGCTGATGGCTACACCTTC	CASSQDLLPADGYTF
TRBV30	.	.	TRBJ1-4	TGTGCCTGGAGTCCGGGGAGATCGGGGGGTAATGAAAAACTGTTTTTT	CAWSPGRSGGNEKLFF
TRBV4-3	.	.	TRBJ1-2	TGCGCCAGCAGCAAGGCAGGGGTGAGTGGCTACACCTTC	CASSKAGVSGYTF
TRBV4-3	.	.	TRBJ2-1	TGCGCCAGCAGCCAAGGTAGTTCTAAACTCGACTACAATGAGCAGTTCTTC	CASSQGSSKLDYNEQFF
TRBV11-3	.	TRBD1	TRBJ2-7	TGTGCCAGCAGCTTAGGACAGGGGCCCTACGAGCAGTACTTC	CASSLGQGPYEQYF
TRBV27	.	.	TRBJ1-5	TGTGCCAGCAGTTTATTCCCAGCAGGCCCTCAGCCCCAGCATTTT	CASSLFPAGPQPQHF
TRBV9	.	TRBD2	TRBJ2-3	TGTGCCAGCGGGACGCGGGGGGCGGGGGATACGCAGTATTTT	CASGTRGAGDTQYF
TRBV6-5	few	.	TRBJ1-6	TGTGCCAGCAGCGGGGAGGGGGATCATTCACCCCTCCACTTT	CASSGEGDHSPLHF
TRBV18	.	TRBD1	TRBJ1-1	TGTGCCAGCTCACCCTGGACAGGGACTGAAGCTTTCTTT	CASSPWTGTEAFF
TRBV18	.	.	TRBJ1-5	TGTGCCAGCTCTCGGGACCCGAGCCAGCCCCAGCATTTT	CASSRDPSQPQHF
TRBV19	.	.	TRBJ1-1	TGTGCCACCCAGGTGGGCACGAACACTGAAGCTTTCTTT	CATQVGTNTEAFF
TRBV7-3	.	TRBD1	TRBJ1-1	TGTGCCAGCAGCTTTGATACAGGGGTGGGGACTGAAGCTTTCTTT	CASSFDTGVGTEAFF
TRBV10-3	.	.	TRBJ1-5	TGTGCCATCTCTAGAGGGATCGGGCAGCCCCAGCATTTT	CAISRGIGQPQHF
TRBV10-3	.	TRBD2	TRBJ2-3	TGTGCCTTCCGGACTAGCGGGGGGGAGCAGTATTTT	CAFRTSGGEQYF
TRBV5-1	.	.	TRBJ2-5	TGCGCCAGCGGACAGAGAATCCAAGAGACCCAGTACTTC	CASGQRIQETQYF
TRBV5-4	.	.	TRBJ2-3	TGTGCCAGCAGCCCTAGGGGGGGCGAAGATACGCAGTATTTT	CASSPRGGEDTQYF
TRBV28	.	.	TRBJ1-3	TGTGCCAGCAGTTTGAACACCATATATTTT	CASSLNTIYF
TRBV7-2	.	.	TRBJ2-6	TGTGCCAGCAGCCCCGCTTTAGCACCTTACTCTGGGGCCAACGTCCTGACTTTC	CASSPALAPYSGANVLTF
TRBV4-2	.	.	TRBJ1-2	TGTGCCAGCAGCCAAGAAGGGGCCTATGGCTACACCTTC	CASSQEGAYGYTF
TRBV5-1	.	TRBD2	TRBJ2-7	TGCGCCAGCAGCTGGGGCCCGACTAGCGGGGGATCTTACGAGCAGTACTTC	CASSWGPTSGGSYEQYF